Listed below are T cell receptor beta chains from one sample, sequenced in a study of blood T cell repertoires in COVID-19. Only in-frame clones appear in the TCRdb table, and some are missing; sequencing was by immunoSEQ multiplex PCR. The data hold around 270,000 clones, with 80% to 90% observed a single time. Sequencing used peripheral blood. The receptors come from a man in his forties with acute or convalescent COVID-19. The CDR3 runs from the conserved cysteine through the conserved F or W. The D gene is left open where the match is weak. Only some rows state a clone size, as once, few, many or a class for expanded clones.

v_gene: TRBV7-8
len: 13
abundance: NA
d_gene: NA
j_gene: TRBJ1-2
CDR3nt: TGTGCCAGCAGCACCCGACAGGCCTATGGCTACACCTTC
CDR3aa: CASSTRQAYGYTF

v_gene: TRBV7-2
len: 17
abundance: NA
d_gene: TRBD1
j_gene: TRBJ1-5
CDR3nt: TGTGCCAGCAGCTCGACAGGGGGAGGCTGGGGCAATCAGCCCCAGCATTTT
CDR3aa: CASSSTGGGWGNQPQHF

v_gene: TRBV7-2
len: 15
abundance: few
d_gene: TRBD2
j_gene: TRBJ2-1
CDR3nt: TGTGCCAGCAGCCGGGAGGGGGGTTTCACCAATGAGCAGTTCTTC
CDR3aa: CASSREGGFTNEQFF

v_gene: TRBV18
len: 14
abundance: few
d_gene: TRBD1
j_gene: TRBJ1-1
CDR3nt: TGTGCCAGCTCATCCGGGACAGGGGAACAGGAAGCTTTCTTT
CDR3aa: CASSSGTGEQEAFF

v_gene: TRBV5-1
len: 16
abundance: NA
d_gene: TRBD2
j_gene: TRBJ2-1
CDR3nt: TGCGCCAGCAGCTTGATGAGCGGGGGGTCCTACAATGAGCAGTTCTTC
CDR3aa: CASSLMSGGSYNEQFF

v_gene: TRBV5-1
len: 13
abundance: NA
d_gene: NA
j_gene: TRBJ1-1
CDR3nt: TGCGCCAGCAGCTTTACAGTGAACACTGAAGCTTTCTTT
CDR3aa: CASSFTVNTEAFF

v_gene: TRBV7-2
len: 13
abundance: NA
d_gene: NA
j_gene: TRBJ1-2
CDR3nt: TGTGCCAGCAGCTTCATTTTACAGGGAGGCTACACCTTC
CDR3aa: CASSFILQGGYTF

v_gene: TRBV6-5
len: 15
abundance: NA
d_gene: NA
j_gene: TRBJ2-2
CDR3nt: TGTGCCAGCAGTTACTCATTCTCAGGGGCCGGGGAGCTGTTTTTT
CDR3aa: CASSYSFSGAGELFF

v_gene: TRBV5-4
len: 14
abundance: NA
d_gene: NA
j_gene: TRBJ1-1
CDR3nt: TGTGCCAGCAGTGTAGGGAGGATAAACACTGAAGCTTTCTTT
CDR3aa: CASSVGRINTEAFF

v_gene: TRBV29-1
len: 14
abundance: NA
d_gene: NA
j_gene: TRBJ2-3
CDR3nt: TGCAGCTCCAGAAAGGGGGAGAGCAGGGATACGCAGTATTTT
CDR3aa: CSSRKGESRDTQYF

v_gene: TRBV9
len: 15
abundance: NA
d_gene: NA
j_gene: TRBJ1-1
CDR3nt: TGTGCCAGCAGTGCTGATTGGGGAGATGGCACTGAAGCTTTCTTT
CDR3aa: CASSADWGDGTEAFF

v_gene: TRBV2
len: 14
abundance: NA
d_gene: NA
j_gene: TRBJ1-3
CDR3nt: TGTGCCAGCAGTCCCGGGGTGGGAGGAAACACCATATATTTT
CDR3aa: CASSPGVGGNTIYF

v_gene: TRBV5-6
len: 12
abundance: NA
d_gene: NA
j_gene: TRBJ1-2
CDR3nt: TGTGCCAGCAGCTTGGAGAGATATGGCTACACCTTC
CDR3aa: CASSLERYGYTF

v_gene: TRBV4-2
len: 15
abundance: NA
d_gene: NA
j_gene: TRBJ1-2
CDR3nt: TGTGCCAGCAGCCACCCGGGACTCTGGGGGAATGGCTACACCTTC
CDR3aa: CASSHPGLWGNGYTF

v_gene: TRBV5-1
len: 13
abundance: NA
d_gene: TRBD1
j_gene: TRBJ2-7
CDR3nt: TGCGCCAGCAGCTTGGGGGGACAGGATGAGCAGTACTTC
CDR3aa: CASSLGGQDEQYF

v_gene: TRBV4-2
len: 15
abundance: NA
d_gene: NA
j_gene: TRBJ1-5
CDR3nt: TGTGCCAGCAGCCATGCTGGACAGAACAATCAGCCCCAGCATTTT
CDR3aa: CASSHAGQNNQPQHF

v_gene: TRBV6-4
len: 15
abundance: NA
d_gene: TRBD1
j_gene: TRBJ2-2
CDR3nt: TGTGCCAGCAAAGGGGAACAGGGGGACACCGGGGAGCTGTTTTTT
CDR3aa: CASKGEQGDTGELFF

v_gene: TRBV2
len: 13
abundance: NA
d_gene: NA
j_gene: TRBJ1-2
CDR3nt: TGTGCCAGCAGTGAACCGGGGGTCTATGGCTACACCTTC
CDR3aa: CASSEPGVYGYTF

v_gene: TRBV19
len: 13
abundance: NA
d_gene: NA
j_gene: TRBJ1-1
CDR3nt: TGTGCCAGTAGTATAGGGGGCGGCACTGAAGCTTTCTTT
CDR3aa: CASSIGGGTEAFF

v_gene: TRBV5-1
len: 13
abundance: NA
d_gene: TRBD1
j_gene: TRBJ2-1
CDR3nt: TGCGCCAGCAGCTCGACAGGGGGCCATGAGCAGTTCTTC
CDR3aa: CASSSTGGHEQFF

v_gene: TRBV6-5
len: 16
abundance: NA
d_gene: TRBD1
j_gene: TRBJ1-6
CDR3nt: TGTGCCAGCAGTTATCGAAAAACAGGGGGGTGGTCACCCCTCCACTTT
CDR3aa: CASSYRKTGGWSPLHF

v_gene: TRBV6-1
len: 15
abundance: NA
d_gene: NA
j_gene: TRBJ1-3
CDR3nt: TGTGCCAGCAGTGAAGGGCTCCTCTCTGGAAACACCATATATTTT
CDR3aa: CASSEGLLSGNTIYF

v_gene: TRBV13
len: 15
abundance: NA
d_gene: TRBD1
j_gene: TRBJ1-1
CDR3nt: TGTGCCAGCAGCTGGACAGGGGGCGGCGTCACTGAAGCTTTCTTT
CDR3aa: CASSWTGGGVTEAFF

v_gene: TRBV6-1
len: 12
abundance: NA
d_gene: NA
j_gene: TRBJ1-2
CDR3nt: TGTGCCAGCAGTGATCGGGGGTATGGCTACACCTTC
CDR3aa: CASSDRGYGYTF

v_gene: TRBV10-2
len: 16
abundance: NA
d_gene: NA
j_gene: TRBJ1-5
CDR3nt: TGCGCCAGCAGTTCCCCTGGAGGGAGCGGCAATCAGCCCCAGCATTTT
CDR3aa: CASSSPGGSGNQPQHF

v_gene: TRBV2
len: 14
abundance: NA
d_gene: TRBD1
j_gene: TRBJ2-7
CDR3nt: TGTGCCAGCAGGGTGGGGACAGGGGAAGGAGAGCAGTACTTC
CDR3aa: CASRVGTGEGEQYF

v_gene: TRBV7-2
len: 14
abundance: NA
d_gene: NA
j_gene: TRBJ2-7
CDR3nt: TGTGCCAGCAGCTTAATGCAGGGTGGTGGCGAGCAGTACTTC
CDR3aa: CASSLMQGGGEQYF

v_gene: TRBV3-1/TRBV3-2
len: 14
abundance: NA
d_gene: TRBD1
j_gene: TRBJ1-6
CDR3nt: TGTGCCAGCAGCCAAGGGGACAGTTATTCACCCCTCCACTTT
CDR3aa: CASSQGDSYSPLHF

v_gene: TRBV6-5
len: 12
abundance: NA
d_gene: NA
j_gene: TRBJ1-5
CDR3nt: TGTGCCAGCCCACGGGGGGATCAGCCCCAGCATTTT
CDR3aa: CASPRGDQPQHF

v_gene: TRBV29-1
len: 13
abundance: once
d_gene: TRBD1
j_gene: TRBJ1-2
CDR3nt: TGCAGCGTAACAGGGGCGGAGGACTATGGCTACACCTTC
CDR3aa: CSVTGAEDYGYTF

v_gene: TRBV11-2
len: 15
abundance: NA
d_gene: NA
j_gene: TRBJ1-6
CDR3nt: TGTGCCAGCAGCCATCCTTCCCTGGGCGATTCACCCCTCCACTTT
CDR3aa: CASSHPSLGDSPLHF

v_gene: TRBV5-6
len: 13
abundance: NA
d_gene: NA
j_gene: TRBJ1-5
CDR3nt: TGTGCCAGCAGCTTGCTAATGGATCAGCCCCAGCATTTT
CDR3aa: CASSLLMDQPQHF

v_gene: TRBV3-1/TRBV3-2
len: 19
abundance: few
d_gene: TRBD1
j_gene: TRBJ1-2
CDR3nt: TGTGCCAGCAGCCATCCTACGCGGGACAGGGAGAAGGTTGGGAAAGGCTACACCTTC
CDR3aa: CASSHPTRDREKVGKGYTF

v_gene: TRBV9
len: 15
abundance: NA
d_gene: TRBD1
j_gene: TRBJ1-1
CDR3nt: TGTGCCAGCAGCGCCAGACAGGGATGGAACACTGAAGCTTTCTTT
CDR3aa: CASSARQGWNTEAFF

v_gene: TRBV3-1/TRBV3-2
len: 17
abundance: NA
d_gene: TRBD1
j_gene: TRBJ1-6
CDR3nt: TGTGCCAGCAGCCAAGGTTTGGCAGGGGGTCTAAATTCACCCCTCCACTTT
CDR3aa: CASSQGLAGGLNSPLHF

v_gene: TRBV24-1
len: 14
abundance: NA
d_gene: TRBD1
j_gene: TRBJ1-2
CDR3nt: TGTGCCACCAGTGACCCGGACAGGAACTATGGCTACACCTTC
CDR3aa: CATSDPDRNYGYTF

v_gene: TRBV12-5
len: 14
abundance: few
d_gene: NA
j_gene: TRBJ2-7
CDR3nt: TGTGCTAGTGGTTCCTCGGGACTTAAATACGAGCAGTACTTC
CDR3aa: CASGSSGLKYEQYF

v_gene: TRBV5-4
len: 15
abundance: few
d_gene: TRBD2
j_gene: TRBJ2-2
CDR3nt: TGTGCCAGCAGCCGTAGCGGGGGGAACACCGGGGAGCTGTTTTTT
CDR3aa: CASSRSGGNTGELFF

v_gene: TRBV5-1
len: 16
abundance: NA
d_gene: NA
j_gene: TRBJ2-2
CDR3nt: TGCGCCAGCAGCTTGGTCCCCAACACGAACACCGGGGAGCTGTTTTTT
CDR3aa: CASSLVPNTNTGELFF

v_gene: TRBV10-1
len: 15
abundance: NA
d_gene: TRBD1
j_gene: TRBJ2-3
CDR3nt: TGCGCCAGCAGTGGGGGACAGGAGGGTTGGGATACGCAGTATTTT
CDR3aa: CASSGGQEGWDTQYF

v_gene: TRBV3-1/TRBV3-2
len: 17
abundance: NA
d_gene: TRBD1
j_gene: TRBJ2-2
CDR3nt: TGTGCCAGCAGCCAAGGACGGGGACAGACTAACACCGGGGAGCTGTTTTTT
CDR3aa: CASSQGRGQTNTGELFF

v_gene: TRBV12-5
len: 13
abundance: NA
d_gene: TRBD1
j_gene: TRBJ2-7
CDR3nt: TGTGCTAGTGGTTCAGGGGGCTCCTACGAGCAGTACTTC
CDR3aa: CASGSGGSYEQYF

v_gene: TRBV5-6
len: 14
abundance: NA
d_gene: NA
j_gene: TRBJ1-2
CDR3nt: TGTGCCAGCAGCTCTATCGACAGTTCCTATGGCTACACCTTC
CDR3aa: CASSSIDSSYGYTF

v_gene: TRBV7-9
len: 16
abundance: NA
d_gene: TRBD1
j_gene: TRBJ2-3
CDR3nt: TGTGCCAGCATCCCCCGACAGGGGAGAGAGTCAGATACGCAGTATTTT
CDR3aa: CASIPRQGRESDTQYF

v_gene: TRBV5-6
len: 15
abundance: NA
d_gene: TRBD1
j_gene: TRBJ1-1
CDR3nt: TGTGCCAGCAGCGGCCGACAGGGATGGGGCACTGAAGCTTTCTTT
CDR3aa: CASSGRQGWGTEAFF

v_gene: TRBV9
len: 15
abundance: NA
d_gene: NA
j_gene: TRBJ2-2
CDR3nt: TGTGCCAGCAGCGTAGGGGGGGACAACACCGGGGAGCTGTTTTTT
CDR3aa: CASSVGGDNTGELFF

v_gene: TRBV5-1
len: 15
abundance: NA
d_gene: NA
j_gene: TRBJ2-2
CDR3nt: TGCGCCAGCAGCCCATCGGCGGGGGCGTTGGGGGAGCTGTTTTTT
CDR3aa: CASSPSAGALGELFF

v_gene: TRBV24-1
len: 19
abundance: NA
d_gene: TRBD1
j_gene: TRBJ2-4
CDR3nt: TGTGCCACCAGTGATGGGACAGGAGACGGGGCCCTAGCCAAAAACATTCAGTACTTC
CDR3aa: CATSDGTGDGALAKNIQYF

v_gene: TRBV6-1
len: 13
abundance: NA
d_gene: NA
j_gene: TRBJ2-3
CDR3nt: TGTGCCAGCAGTGAATTAGGGGGAGATACGCAGTATTTT
CDR3aa: CASSELGGDTQYF

v_gene: TRBV2
len: 15
abundance: once
d_gene: TRBD1
j_gene: TRBJ2-3
CDR3nt: TGTGCCAGCAGTCCCGGGACAGGGAGGACAGATACGCAGTATTTT
CDR3aa: CASSPGTGRTDTQYF

v_gene: TRBV19
len: 14
abundance: NA
d_gene: NA
j_gene: TRBJ2-7
CDR3nt: TGTGCCAGTAACGACGGACAGCCTCCCTACGAGCAGTACTTC
CDR3aa: CASNDGQPPYEQYF

v_gene: TRBV11-2
len: 16
abundance: NA
d_gene: TRBD1
j_gene: TRBJ2-2
CDR3nt: TGTGCCAGCAGCAACTACAGGGGTCCACACACCGGGGAGCTGTTTTTT
CDR3aa: CASSNYRGPHTGELFF

v_gene: TRBV5-4
len: 14
abundance: NA
d_gene: TRBD1
j_gene: TRBJ2-7
CDR3nt: TGTGCCAGCAGCGCTAACAGGGGACGGTACGAGCAGTACTTC
CDR3aa: CASSANRGRYEQYF